These 15 T cell receptor beta chains were all obtained from the same sample, sequenced in a study of shared clonotypes between healthy human individuals. Generated by immunoSEQ multiplex PCR, the TCRdb table keeps only in-frame clones and is missing some. The data show under 1,100,000 clones, 65% to 80% seen once. Sample: memory CD4+ T cells sorted from blood. As to subset: CD45RA-negative fraction. These TCRs come from a man younger than 30 in good health.

V gene TRBV5-1 combines with J gene TRBJ2-2, with 8 bases matching TRBD1. The CDR3 spans 15 residues. V dropped 4 bases and J dropped 3; count of bases not matched to a gene: 5. Looked up from germline, CDR1 is SGHRS and CDR2 is YFSETQ. DNA of the CDR3: TGCGCCAGCAGCCCCGCGGGACAGGACACCGGGGAGCTGTTTTTT. Its translation: CASSPAGQDTGELFF.

This chain links TRBV6-1 with TRBJ2-3; D gene uncertain. Germline CDR1 is MNHNS and CDR2 is SASEGT. The V end lost 5 bases, the J end lost 0 bases, and 9 bases lay between the germline ends. The CDR3 consists of 14 residues. CDR3 in amino acids: CASSIDGSTDTQYF. The CDR3 region has the DNA TGTGCCAGCAGTATAGACGGAAGCACAGATACGCAGTATTTT.

This chain uses TRBV6-1 with TRBJ1-3; 7 nucleotides match TRBD1. The germline V gene has CDR1 MNHNS and CDR2 SASEGT. J lost 0 bases, V lost 2 bases, and 7 bases had no gene match. CDR3 size: 17 residues. CDR3 DNA sequence: TGTGCCAGCAGTGAATGGGACAGCCTCCTCTCTGGAAACACCATATATTTT. This codes for CASSEWDSLLSGNTIYF.

Notes on this clone: Additional DNA sequences in this sample encode the identical CDR3. The rearrangement links TRBV7-9 to TRBJ1-4; the D is unclear. CDR1 is SEHNR and CDR2 is FQNEAQ in the germline V gene (reference sequence). This CDR3 contains 12 residues. V was shortened by 5 bases and J by 10 bases, with 11 bases between the two germline ends. The CDR3 is CASSQPMGKLFF. The CDR3 DNA follows: TGTGCCAGCAGCCAGCCCATGGGAAAACTGTTTTTT. Full variable domain (remainder filled in from reference TRBV7-9 and TRBJ1-4): DTGVSQNPRHKITKRGQNVTFRCDPISEHNRLYWYRQTLGQGPEFLTYFQNEAQLEKSRLLSDRFSAERPKGSFSTLEIQRTEQGDSAMYLCASSQPMGKLFFGSGTQLSVL.

The genes are TRBV5-4 and TRBJ2-2; possible D gene TRBD2, 7 bases. The germline gives CDR1 SGHNT, CDR2 YYREEE (reference sequence). V dropped 3 bases and J dropped 4 bases, with 13 bases sitting between them. This CDR3 region has 15 residues. This CDR3 is CASSSGGRSTGELFF. The DNA of the CDR3 is TGTGCCAGCAGCTCCGGGGGGCGCAGCACCGGGGAGCTGTTTTTT.

CDR3 sequence: CASSIGDRLADTQYF. The CDR3 region has the DNA TGTGCCAGCAGCATTGGAGACAGGCTAGCAGATACGCAGTATTTT. The chain has TRBV7-3 and TRBJ2-3, with D possibly TRBD1 on 6 matching bases. Germline CDR1 reads SGHTA; CDR2 reads FQGTGA. V was cut by 5 bases and J by 4 bases, with 16 bases left in between. The CDR3 is 15 residues long.

J is TRBJ2-2 and V is TRBV6-1, with D unresolved. The V and J ends lost 4 bases and 1 base respectively, with 7 bases between them. CDR1 MNHNS and CDR2 SASEGT come from the germline V gene. The CDR3 spans 14 residues. The CDR3 DNA is TGTGCCAGCAGTGTTCAGATGAACACCGGGGAGCTGTTTTTT. Translated: CASSVQMNTGELFF.

This chain connects TRBV9 to TRBJ1-6, with D perhaps matching TRBD1 (5 bases). The V end lost 4 bases, the J end lost 7 bases, and 9 bases lay between the germline ends. Looked up from germline, CDR1 is SGDLS and CDR2 is YYNGEE. The CDR3 has 13 amino acids. The CDR3 spells CASSSGPNSPLHF. As DNA, the CDR3 is TGTGCCAGCAGCTCGGGACCCAATTCACCCCTCCACTTT.

This clone was seen at least ten times. The chain carries TRBV7-2 and TRBJ1-1; D is unresolved. CDR1 and CDR2 (germline): SGHTA, FQGNSA. The CDR3 loop spans 16 amino acids. Trimming cost V 1 base and J 1 base, with 13 bases left between them. This CDR3 is CASSLVPGWKNTEAFF. The CDR3, as DNA: TGTGCCAGCAGCTTAGTCCCGGGGTGGAAGAACACTGAAGCTTTCTTT.

The chain combines TRBV29-1 with TRBJ2-5; no definite D call. The length of the CDR3 is 14 residues. The V end lost 7 bases, the J end lost 4 bases, and 19 bases lay between the germline ends. Germline V lookup: CDR1 SQVTM, CDR2 ANQGSEA. The CDR3 DNA reads as TGCAGCGCTAAACCGGGCGTCCGCGGAGAGACCCAGTACTTC. Amino acid sequence: CSAKPGVRGETQYF.

This rearrangement joins TRBV7-2 to TRBJ2-5; D unclear. The CDR3 totals 13 residues. Germline assignment: CDR1 SGHTA and CDR2 FQGNSA. Trimming removed 5 bases at V and 5 bases at J, with 12 bases between. CDR3 loop: CASSPTMSETQYF. The DNA of the CDR3 is TGTGCCAGCAGCCCGACGATGTCGGAGACCCAGTACTTC.

The chain joins TRBV2 to TRBJ2-5; TRBD1 matches 9 bases. The CDR3 loop spans 15 amino acids. The V gene end was trimmed by 10 bases and the J gene end by 6 bases; junction bases not matched to a gene: 15. From germline, CDR1 is SNHLY and CDR2 FYNNEI. Here the CDR3 DNA reads TGTGCCACCGGGACAGGGACAGGGCATCAACAGACCCAGTACTTC. Its translation is CATGTGTGHQQTQYF.

As DNA, the CDR3 is TGTGCCAGCAGTGAAGCACCCTATTCACCCCTCCACTTT. It is translated as CASSEAPYSPLHF. The rearrangement uses TRBV2 and TRBJ1-6; D gene unclear. The CDR3 has 13 residues. Germline V gene lookup returns CDR1 SNHLY and CDR2 FYNNEI. V was trimmed by 0 bases and J by 8 bases, leaving 5 bases between them.

Comments on this clone: The sample holds other DNA sequences that translate to the same CDR3. The chain combines TRBV7-9 with TRBJ2-3, with 8 positions matching TRBD2. The CDR3 has 14 residues. With 4 bases clipped from V and 3 bases from J, the junction kept 3 bases outside the gene matches. Germline lookup yields CDR1 SEHNR and CDR2 FQNEAQ (reference sequence). DNA of the CDR3: TGTGCCAGCAGCTCAGCGGGAGTTACAGATACGCAGTATTTT. Translated: CASSSAGVTDTQYF.

This clone was counted many times. The rearrangement links TRBV6-1 to TRBJ1-3; the D is unclear. CDR1 and CDR2 from the germline V gene are MNHNS and SASEGT. This CDR3 has 15 residues. V was pared by 1 base and J by 0 bases, with 7 bases between. The CDR3 nucleotides read TGTGCCAGCAGTGAAGTCATCTCCTCTGGAAACACCATATATTTT. Translation gives CASSEVISSGNTIYF.